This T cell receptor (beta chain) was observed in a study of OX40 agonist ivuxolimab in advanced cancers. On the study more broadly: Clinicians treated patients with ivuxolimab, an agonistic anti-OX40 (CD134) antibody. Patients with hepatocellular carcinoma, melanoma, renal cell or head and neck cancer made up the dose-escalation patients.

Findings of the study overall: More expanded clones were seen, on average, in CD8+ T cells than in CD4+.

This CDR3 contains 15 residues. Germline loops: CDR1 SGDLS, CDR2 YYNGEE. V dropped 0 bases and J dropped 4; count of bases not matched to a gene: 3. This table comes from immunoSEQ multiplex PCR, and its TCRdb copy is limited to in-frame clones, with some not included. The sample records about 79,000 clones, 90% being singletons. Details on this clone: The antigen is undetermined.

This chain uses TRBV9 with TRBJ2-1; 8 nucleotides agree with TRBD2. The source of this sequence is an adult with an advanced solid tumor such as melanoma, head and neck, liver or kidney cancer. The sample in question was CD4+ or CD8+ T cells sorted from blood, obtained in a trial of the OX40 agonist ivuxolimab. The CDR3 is CASSVAAGEYNEQFF. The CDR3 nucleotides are TGTGCCAGCAGCGTAGCAGCGGGGGAATACAATGAGCAGTTCTTC.